This T cell receptor (beta chain) appears in the sequencing data of a study of identical twins. In its sample, this clonotype was seen many times. Its antigen is as yet unknown. Each CDR3 protein gets one entry after TCRdb re-called the 5' RACE reads with MiXCR. The profile covers hundreds of thousands of distinct CDR3 sequences, with around 6.9% appearing a single time and around 2.1% taken by the ten largest. General study findings and limits: The abundant beta clonotypes from cord blood had fewer insertions, and memory repertoires had none of this. The conclusions drew on cross-sectional statistical analysis instead of tracking the same donors.

Healthy Caucasians, and only they, were the donors. This same sample was also taken into another study, of yellow fever vaccine responses in identical twins.

This receptor was obtained from a woman aged 18 to 35 in good health. Material for sequencing was memory (CD45RO+) T cells sorted from blood.

CDR3 residues: CASRDRQGRENTEAFF. DNA of the CDR3: TGTGCCAGCAGGGATAGACAGGGTAGGGAGAACACTGAAGCTTTCTTT. The rearrangement uses TRBV12-3 or TRBV12-4 and TRBJ1-1; the match to TRBD1 covers 7 bases. This CDR3 region has 16 residues. V dropped 6 bases and J dropped 1; count of bases not matched to a gene: 11.